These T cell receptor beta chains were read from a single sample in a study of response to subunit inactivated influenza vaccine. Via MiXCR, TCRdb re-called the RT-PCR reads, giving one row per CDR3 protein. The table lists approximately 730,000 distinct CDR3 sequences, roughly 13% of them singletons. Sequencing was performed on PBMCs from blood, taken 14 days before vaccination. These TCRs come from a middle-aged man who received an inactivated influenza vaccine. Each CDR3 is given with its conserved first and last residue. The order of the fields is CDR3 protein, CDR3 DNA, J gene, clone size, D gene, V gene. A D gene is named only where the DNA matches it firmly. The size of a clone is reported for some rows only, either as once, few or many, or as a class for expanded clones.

CASSAGFTEYNEQFF TGTGCCAGCAGCGCGGGGTTCACAGAGTACAATGAGCAGTTCTTC TRBJ2-1 - - TRBV9
CASSPQGANSPLHF TGTGCCAGCAGTCCTCAGGGGGCCAATTCACCCCTCCACTTT TRBJ1-6 many TRBD1 TRBV12-3/TRBV12-4
CASSPDMGLAAGELFF TGTGCCAGCAGTCCAGACATGGGACTAGCGGCCGGGGAGCTGTTTTTT TRBJ2-2 - TRBD2 TRBV28
CASSALTGYNSPLHF TGTGCCAGCAGCGCCTTGACAGGGTACAATTCACCCCTCCACTTT TRBJ1-6 few TRBD1 TRBV11-2
CASSRETSSSTDTQYF TGTGCCAGCTCACGAGAGACATCCTCTAGCACAGATACGCAGTATTTT TRBJ2-3 - - TRBV18
CSVVMAGGTGTYEQYF TGCAGCGTCGTTATGGCTGGGGGGACAGGTACCTACGAGCAGTACTTC TRBJ2-7 - TRBD1 TRBV29-1
CASSTGTVTGELFF TGTGCCAGCAGCACAGGGACGGTCACCGGGGAGCTGTTTTTT TRBJ2-2 many - TRBV5-6
CASSLTGARNQPQHF TGTGCCAGCAGCTTGACAGGTGCTCGCAATCAGCCCCAGCATTTT TRBJ1-5 - - TRBV6-1
CARNGGLQGCYNEQFF TGTGCCAGGAACGGTGGGCTACAGGGTTGCTACAATGAGCAGTTCTTC TRBJ2-1 few - TRBV6-1
CASSATWNVNTEAFF TGTGCCAGCAGTGCGACATGGAATGTGAACACTGAAGCTTTCTTT TRBJ1-1 few - TRBV27
CASSSLAENTGELFF TGTGCCAGCAGTTCCCTAGCGGAAAACACCGGGGAGCTGTTTTTT TRBJ2-2 few TRBD2 TRBV2
CASSQESKRKRNTGELFF TGTGCCAGCAGCCAAGAATCAAAGCGGAAGAGAAACACCGGGGAGCTGTTTTTT TRBJ2-2 few - TRBV4-2
CASSHQIGGLAKNIQYF TGTGCCAGCAGCCACCAAATTGGGGGACTAGCCAAAAACATTCAGTACTTC TRBJ2-4 - - TRBV7-2
CASSYLGTASYEQYF TGTGCCAGCAGTTATCTTGGGACGGCTTCCTACGAGCAGTACTTC TRBJ2-7 - - TRBV6-2/TRBV6-3
CATSGGSGGTDTQYF TGTGCCACAAGTGGGGGATCTGGAGGCACAGATACGCAGTATTTT TRBJ2-3 few - TRBV15
CASSLAPRSGKETQYF TGCGCCAGCAGCTTGGCCCCAAGGAGCGGGAAAGAGACCCAGTACTTC TRBJ2-5 few TRBD2 TRBV5-1
CASSTTGTMGYTF TGTGCCAGCAGTACGACAGGCACTATGGGCTACACCTTC TRBJ1-2 - - TRBV2
CASSYQLAIGETQYF TGTGCCAGCAGTTACCAACTAGCGATAGGAGAGACCCAGTACTTC TRBJ2-5 - TRBD2 TRBV6-2/TRBV6-3
CSAEELRGTGELFF TGCAGTGCAGAAGAACTGAGGGGAACCGGGGAGCTGTTTTTT TRBJ2-2 - - TRBV20-1
CATSRDPVGSSYEQYF TGTGCCACCAGCAGAGATCCGGTCGGTAGCTCCTACGAGCAGTACTTC TRBJ2-7 many - TRBV15
CSARGQEKTLNTEAFF TGCAGTGCTAGAGGACAGGAGAAAACATTGAACACTGAAGCTTTCTTT TRBJ1-1 few - TRBV20-1
CASSRGGFTEAFF TGTGCCAGCAGTCGGGGCGGGTTCACTGAAGCTTTCTTT TRBJ1-1 few - TRBV14
CSKRGGGAVDTQYF TGCAGCAAAAGGGGAGGAGGGGCGGTAGATACGCAGTATTTT TRBJ2-3 few - TRBV20-1
CSASATGQVQETQYF TGCAGTGCTAGCGCGACGGGACAGGTACAAGAGACCCAGTACTTC TRBJ2-5 few TRBD1 TRBV20-1
CASSLAGDRYNEQFF TGTGCCAGCAGCTTGGCCGGGGACAGATACAATGAGCAGTTCTTC TRBJ2-1 - TRBD1 TRBV5-5
CASSLDRGHGGYTF TGCGCCAGCAGCTTGGACAGGGGGCATGGTGGCTACACCTTC TRBJ1-2 - TRBD1 TRBV5-1
CASSLDLIGINEQYF TGTGCCAGCAGCTTAGATCTAATAGGAATCAACGAGCAGTACTTC TRBJ2-7 many - TRBV11-2
CASSDRGGYGYTF TGTGCCAGCAGTGACAGGGGCGGATATGGCTACACCTTC TRBJ1-2 - TRBD1 TRBV27
CASSQGDKNTEAFF TGTGCCAGCAGCCAAGGAGACAAGAACACTGAAGCTTTCTTT TRBJ1-1 - - TRBV4-2
CASSRRLGSSYEQYF TGTGCCAGCAGCCGTAGACTCGGGAGCTCCTACGAGCAGTACTTC TRBJ2-7 - - TRBV6-1
CAISRDRGQPGELFF TGTGCCATCAGCCGCGACAGGGGGCAGCCCGGGGAGCTGTTTTTT TRBJ2-2 few TRBD1 TRBV10-3
CSARPYSDYEQYF TGCAGTGCTAGACCCTACTCGGACTACGAGCAGTACTTC TRBJ2-7 few - TRBV20-1